Listed below are T cell receptor beta chains from one sample, sequenced in a study of T cell responses to AZD1222 COVID-19 vaccine. Sequenced by immunoSEQ multiplex PCR; TCRdb stores in-frame clones only, minus some. Of roughly 200,000 clones detected, 80% to 95% appear once; the ten largest clones hold approximately 1.7%. Here the sequenced sample was peripheral blood, taken 28 days after the second AZD1222 dose. The receptors derive from an adult who received the AZD1222 COVID-19 vaccine. Both conserved end residues are part of each CDR3. Fields, in order: J gene, V gene, clone size, CDR3 protein. Size tells how often a clone was seen (once, few, many) or the class of an expanded clone, and some rows leave it out.

j_gene: TRBJ2-3; v_gene: TRBV21-1; abundance: -; CDR3aa: CASLPGQVGYF
j_gene: TRBJ2-2; v_gene: TRBV4-3; abundance: -; CDR3aa: CASSPVGPLDTGELFF
j_gene: TRBJ1-1; v_gene: TRBV3-1/TRBV3-2; abundance: -; CDR3aa: CASSQDRSQSLLMNTEAFF
j_gene: TRBJ2-3; v_gene: TRBV9; abundance: -; CDR3aa: CASSVAGGVDTQYF
j_gene: TRBJ2-1; v_gene: TRBV7-2; abundance: -; CDR3aa: CASIPVGTSGGRDEQFF
j_gene: TRBJ2-2; v_gene: TRBV9; abundance: -; CDR3aa: CASNFPLQTGELFF
j_gene: TRBJ2-2; v_gene: TRBV19; abundance: -; CDR3aa: CASSRTQGVLNTGELFF
j_gene: TRBJ2-7; v_gene: TRBV19; abundance: -; CDR3aa: CASSIAPEADEQYF
j_gene: TRBJ2-7; v_gene: TRBV9; abundance: -; CDR3aa: CASSVGTGPYEQYF
j_gene: TRBJ1-2; v_gene: TRBV7-9; abundance: -; CDR3aa: CASSPPRTPDGYTF
j_gene: TRBJ1-5; v_gene: TRBV6-1; abundance: once; CDR3aa: CASSETRSQPQHF
j_gene: TRBJ1-1; v_gene: TRBV10-1; abundance: -; CDR3aa: CASRRTGSTEAFF
j_gene: TRBJ2-1; v_gene: TRBV14; abundance: -; CDR3aa: CASSPDRVGQFF
j_gene: TRBJ1-1; v_gene: TRBV2; abundance: -; CDR3aa: CASDRGLEAFF
j_gene: TRBJ2-5; v_gene: TRBV2; abundance: -; CDR3aa: CASMGAGGAKTQYF
j_gene: TRBJ1-3; v_gene: TRBV18; abundance: -; CDR3aa: CASSPGQTSGNTIYF
j_gene: TRBJ2-7; v_gene: TRBV18; abundance: -; CDR3aa: CASSPLGRYEQYF
j_gene: TRBJ2-1; v_gene: TRBV7-8; abundance: once; CDR3aa: CASSPQGETSYNEQFF
j_gene: TRBJ1-2; v_gene: TRBV15; abundance: -; CDR3aa: CATSSGAHYGYTF
j_gene: TRBJ2-3; v_gene: TRBV24-1; abundance: -; CDR3aa: CATTSTAGTQYF
j_gene: TRBJ2-7; v_gene: TRBV20-1; abundance: -; CDR3aa: CSASKGTYEQYF
j_gene: TRBJ1-2; v_gene: TRBV18; abundance: -; CDR3aa: CASSPGTGSKGYTF
j_gene: TRBJ1-2; v_gene: TRBV27; abundance: -; CDR3aa: CASSLSIQSPYGYTF
j_gene: TRBJ1-5; v_gene: TRBV28; abundance: -; CDR3aa: CASSTPAQGLEPQHF
j_gene: TRBJ1-1; v_gene: TRBV6-5; abundance: once; CDR3aa: CASSYEGQGGTEAFF
j_gene: TRBJ2-5; v_gene: TRBV24-1; abundance: few; CDR3aa: CATSDPGIETQYF
j_gene: TRBJ1-1; v_gene: TRBV5-1; abundance: -; CDR3aa: CASSLGAVAEAFF
j_gene: TRBJ2-7; v_gene: TRBV19; abundance: -; CDR3aa: CASRIYMEPYEQYF
j_gene: TRBJ2-5; v_gene: TRBV5-4; abundance: -; CDR3aa: CASRPRQGETQYF
j_gene: TRBJ1-2; v_gene: TRBV6-5; abundance: -; CDR3aa: CASSYAPPGTVYGYTF
j_gene: TRBJ2-5; v_gene: TRBV7-9; abundance: -; CDR3aa: CASSPKGGGRSQETQYF
j_gene: TRBJ2-1; v_gene: TRBV19; abundance: -; CDR3aa: CASSLSWSSYNEQFF
j_gene: TRBJ2-3; v_gene: TRBV11-3; abundance: -; CDR3aa: CASSRPGLAGETQYF
j_gene: TRBJ2-5; v_gene: TRBV9; abundance: -; CDR3aa: CASSVREGEQETQYF
j_gene: TRBJ2-5; v_gene: TRBV27; abundance: -; CDR3aa: CASSLRLAETQYF
j_gene: TRBJ1-2; v_gene: TRBV7-8; abundance: -; CDR3aa: CASSLAGQGTGYTF
j_gene: TRBJ1-1; v_gene: TRBV5-6; abundance: -; CDR3aa: CASRLGGEAFF
j_gene: TRBJ1-1; v_gene: TRBV7-8; abundance: -; CDR3aa: CASSLVGPSMNTEAFF
j_gene: TRBJ2-5; v_gene: TRBV4-3; abundance: once; CDR3aa: CASSQELGTETQYF
j_gene: TRBJ2-2; v_gene: TRBV9; abundance: -; CDR3aa: CASSIRQGLGTGELFF
j_gene: TRBJ1-1; v_gene: TRBV18; abundance: -; CDR3aa: CASSPQSSRRKNTEAFF